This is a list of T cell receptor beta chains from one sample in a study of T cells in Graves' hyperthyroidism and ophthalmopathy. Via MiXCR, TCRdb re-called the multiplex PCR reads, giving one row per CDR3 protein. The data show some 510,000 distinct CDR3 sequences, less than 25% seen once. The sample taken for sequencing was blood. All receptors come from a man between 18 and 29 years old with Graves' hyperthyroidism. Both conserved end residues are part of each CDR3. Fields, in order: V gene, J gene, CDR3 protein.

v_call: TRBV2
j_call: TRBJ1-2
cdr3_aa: CASILAGVGYGYTF

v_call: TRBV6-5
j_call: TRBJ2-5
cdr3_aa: CASSYEAASTGGQYF

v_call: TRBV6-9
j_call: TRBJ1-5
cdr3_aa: CASSSDRGSPYSNQPQHF

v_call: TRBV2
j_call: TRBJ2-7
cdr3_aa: CASSEERAYEQYF

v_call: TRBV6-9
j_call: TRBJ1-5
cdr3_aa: CASSYGWMGQGPGEPQHF

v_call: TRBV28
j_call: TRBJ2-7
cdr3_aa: CASSFRQVPYEQYF

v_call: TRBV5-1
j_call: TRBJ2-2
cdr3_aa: CASSLDGVRTGELFF

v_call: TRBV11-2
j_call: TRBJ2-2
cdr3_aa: CASSFPIGGGNYGELFF

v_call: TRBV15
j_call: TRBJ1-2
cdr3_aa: CATSRDIVRPGGYTF

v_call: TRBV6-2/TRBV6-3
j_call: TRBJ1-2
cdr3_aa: CASSYSSWYRRTGGGYTF

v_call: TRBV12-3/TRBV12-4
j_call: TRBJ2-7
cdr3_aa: CASSKGGGNEQYF

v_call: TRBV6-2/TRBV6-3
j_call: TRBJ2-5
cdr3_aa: CASRPVGTSRSETQYF

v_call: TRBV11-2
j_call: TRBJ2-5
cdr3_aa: CASSPRDSEETQYF

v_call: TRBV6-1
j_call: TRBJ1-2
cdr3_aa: CASSEKFVTSYGYTF

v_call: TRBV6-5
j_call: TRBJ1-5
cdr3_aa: CASSYRRELKPNQPQHF

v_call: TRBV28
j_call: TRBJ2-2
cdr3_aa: CASSSLGVNTGELFF

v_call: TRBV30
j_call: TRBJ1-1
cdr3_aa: CACNSGRTEAFF

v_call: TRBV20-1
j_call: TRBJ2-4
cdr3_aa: CSARGQPPIKYF